Listed below are T cell receptor beta chains from one sample, sequenced in a study of CD8 T cells in ankylosing spondylitis. Each CDR3 protein gets one entry after TCRdb re-called the 5' RACE reads with MiXCR. The table shows approximately 400,000 distinct CDR3 sequences, with roughly a quarter occurring only once. Sequencing was carried out using blood, either unsorted or a sorted T cell fraction (not recorded which). These TCRs come from a male donor with ankylosing spondylitis. Both conserved end residues are part of each CDR3. The D gene is left open where the match is weak. Rows may omit the clone size; those that give it use once, few, many or a size class.

J gene: TRBJ2-3; clone size: few; D gene: TRBD2; V gene: TRBV24-1; CDR3 length: 16; CDR3 protein: CATSDLGTSGTDTQYF; CDR3 DNA: TGTGCCACCAGTGATTTGGGGACTAGCGGCACAGATACGCAGTATTTT
J gene: TRBJ2-2; clone size: -; D gene: -; V gene: TRBV20-1; CDR3 length: 17; CDR3 protein: CSARVPRGRANTGELFF; CDR3 DNA: TGCAGTGCTAGAGTACCAAGGGGACGAGCGAACACCGGGGAGCTGTTTTTT
J gene: TRBJ2-1; clone size: -; D gene: -; V gene: TRBV10-3; CDR3 length: 14; CDR3 protein: CAISEAGNYNEQFF; CDR3 DNA: TGTGCCATCAGTGAGGCGGGGAACTACAATGAGCAGTTCTTC
J gene: TRBJ1-2; clone size: many; D gene: -; V gene: TRBV5-1; CDR3 length: 13; CDR3 protein: CASGEQTNYGYTF; CDR3 DNA: TGCGCCAGCGGGGAACAGACCAACTATGGCTACACCTTC
J gene: TRBJ2-3; clone size: -; D gene: -; V gene: TRBV5-1; CDR3 length: 16; CDR3 protein: CASSFAARRSTDTQYF; CDR3 DNA: TGCGCCAGCAGCTTCGCCGCGCGCAGGAGCACAGATACGCAGTATTTT
J gene: TRBJ2-5; clone size: few; D gene: -; V gene: TRBV20-1; CDR3 length: 14; CDR3 protein: CSARVARNQETQYF; CDR3 DNA: TGCAGTGCTAGGGTAGCGCGAAACCAAGAGACCCAGTACTTC
J gene: TRBJ2-1; clone size: -; D gene: TRBD2; V gene: TRBV7-2; CDR3 length: 15; CDR3 protein: CASSSRLASSYEQFF; CDR3 DNA: TGTGCCAGCAGCTCGAGACTAGCTTCCTCCTATGAGCAGTTCTTC
J gene: TRBJ2-3; clone size: -; D gene: -; V gene: TRBV11-2; CDR3 length: 13; CDR3 protein: CASSSPLYDTQYF; CDR3 DNA: TGTGCCAGCAGCTCTCCCTTATATGATACGCAGTATTTT
J gene: TRBJ2-4; clone size: -; D gene: -; V gene: TRBV29-1; CDR3 length: 14; CDR3 protein: CSVGAASSQNIQYF; CDR3 DNA: TGCAGCGTCGGAGCCGCCAGTTCCCAAAACATTCAGTACTTC
J gene: TRBJ2-6; clone size: -; D gene: -; V gene: TRBV7-2; CDR3 length: 15; CDR3 protein: CASSWTASGANVLTF; CDR3 DNA: TGTGCCAGCAGCTGGACAGCCTCTGGGGCCAACGTCCTGACTTTC
J gene: TRBJ1-2; clone size: -; D gene: -; V gene: TRBV2; CDR3 length: 13; CDR3 protein: CASSHRDNYGYTF; CDR3 DNA: TGTGCCAGCAGTCACAGGGATAACTATGGCTACACCTTC
J gene: TRBJ2-1; clone size: many; D gene: TRBD2; V gene: TRBV11-2; CDR3 length: 16; CDR3 protein: CASSPNLAGGGNEQFF; CDR3 DNA: TGTGCCAGCAGCCCAAACTTAGCGGGAGGTGGCAATGAGCAGTTCTTC
J gene: TRBJ2-7; clone size: few; D gene: TRBD2; V gene: TRBV7-2; CDR3 length: 15; CDR3 protein: CASSLDLAGVRKQYF; CDR3 DNA: TGTGCCAGCAGCTTAGACCTAGCGGGAGTACGAAAGCAGTACTTC
J gene: TRBJ2-3; clone size: few; D gene: -; V gene: TRBV20-1; CDR3 length: 12; CDR3 protein: CSARRDTDTQYF; CDR3 DNA: TGCAGTGCTAGGCGGGACACAGATACGCAGTATTTT
J gene: TRBJ1-1; clone size: few; D gene: -; V gene: TRBV7-9; CDR3 length: 14; CDR3 protein: CASSLSTGYTEAFF; CDR3 DNA: TGTGCCAGCAGCTTAAGTACGGGCTACACTGAAGCTTTCTTT
J gene: TRBJ1-2; clone size: few; D gene: TRBD1; V gene: TRBV18; CDR3 length: 18; CDR3 protein: CASSPAWGQDHQSYGYTF; CDR3 DNA: TGTGCCAGCTCACCAGCATGGGGACAGGACCACCAAAGCTATGGCTACACCTTC
J gene: TRBJ2-5; clone size: few; D gene: TRBD2; V gene: TRBV5-4; CDR3 length: 13; CDR3 protein: CASSRTSRETQYF; CDR3 DNA: TGTGCCAGCAGCAGGACTAGCCGGGAGACCCAGTACTTC